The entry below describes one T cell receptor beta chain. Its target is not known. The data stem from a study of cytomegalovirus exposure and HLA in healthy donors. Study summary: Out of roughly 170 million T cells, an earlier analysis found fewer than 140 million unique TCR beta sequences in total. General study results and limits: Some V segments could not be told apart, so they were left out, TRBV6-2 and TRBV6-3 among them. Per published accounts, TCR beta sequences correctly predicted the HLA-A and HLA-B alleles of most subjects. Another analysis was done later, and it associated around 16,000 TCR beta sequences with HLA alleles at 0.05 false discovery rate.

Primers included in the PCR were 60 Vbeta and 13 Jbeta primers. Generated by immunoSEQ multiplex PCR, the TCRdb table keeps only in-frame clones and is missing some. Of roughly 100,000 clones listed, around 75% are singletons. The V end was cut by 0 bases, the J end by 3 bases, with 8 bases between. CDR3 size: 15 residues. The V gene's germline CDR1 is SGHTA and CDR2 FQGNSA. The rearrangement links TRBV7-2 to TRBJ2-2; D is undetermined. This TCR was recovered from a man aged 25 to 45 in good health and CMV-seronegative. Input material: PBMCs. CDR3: CASSLAMSDTGELFF. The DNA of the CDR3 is TGTGCCAGCAGCTTAGCTATGTCGGACACCGGGGAGCTGTTTTTT.